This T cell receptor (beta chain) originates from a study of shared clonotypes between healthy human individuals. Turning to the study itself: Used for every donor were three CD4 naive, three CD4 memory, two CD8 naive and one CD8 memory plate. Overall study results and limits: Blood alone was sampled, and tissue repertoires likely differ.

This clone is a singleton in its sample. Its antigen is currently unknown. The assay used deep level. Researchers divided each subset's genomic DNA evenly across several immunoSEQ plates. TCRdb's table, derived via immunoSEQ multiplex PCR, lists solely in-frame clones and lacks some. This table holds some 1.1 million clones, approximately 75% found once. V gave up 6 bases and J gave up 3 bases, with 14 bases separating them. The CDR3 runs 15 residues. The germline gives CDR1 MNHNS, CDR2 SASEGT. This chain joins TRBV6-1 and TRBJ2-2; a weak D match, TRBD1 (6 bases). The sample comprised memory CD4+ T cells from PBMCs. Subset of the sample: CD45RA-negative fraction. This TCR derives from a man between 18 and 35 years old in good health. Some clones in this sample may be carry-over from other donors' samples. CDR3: CASSPRDTYTGELFF. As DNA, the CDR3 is TGTGCCAGCAGCCCCCGGGACACCTACACCGGGGAGCTGTTTTTT.